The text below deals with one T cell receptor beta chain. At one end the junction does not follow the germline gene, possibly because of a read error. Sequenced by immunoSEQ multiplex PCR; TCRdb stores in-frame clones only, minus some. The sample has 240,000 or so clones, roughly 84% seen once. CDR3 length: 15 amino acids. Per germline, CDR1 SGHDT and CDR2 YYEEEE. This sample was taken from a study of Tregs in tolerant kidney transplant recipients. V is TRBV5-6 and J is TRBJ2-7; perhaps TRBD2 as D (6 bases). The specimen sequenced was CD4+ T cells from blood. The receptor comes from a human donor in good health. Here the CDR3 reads CASSYFPGASDEQYF. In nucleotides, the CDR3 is TGTGCCAGCAGCTACTTCCCGGGAGCCTCCGACGAGCAGTACTTC.